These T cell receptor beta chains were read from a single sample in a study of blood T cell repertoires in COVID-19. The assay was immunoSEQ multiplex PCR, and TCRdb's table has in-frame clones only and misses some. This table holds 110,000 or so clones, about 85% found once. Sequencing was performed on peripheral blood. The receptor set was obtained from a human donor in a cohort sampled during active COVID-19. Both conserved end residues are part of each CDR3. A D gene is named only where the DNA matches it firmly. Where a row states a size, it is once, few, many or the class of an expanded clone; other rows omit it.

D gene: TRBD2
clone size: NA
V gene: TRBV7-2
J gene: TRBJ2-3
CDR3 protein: CASSLYALAGGSWGDTQYF
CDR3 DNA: TGTGCCAGCAGCTTATACGCGCTAGCGGGGGGGTCCTGGGGAGATACGCAGTATTTT

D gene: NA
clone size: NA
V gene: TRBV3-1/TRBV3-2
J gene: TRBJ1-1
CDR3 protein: CASSQEFGGVGAFF
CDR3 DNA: TGTGCCAGCAGCCAAGAATTTGGGGGCGTAGGGGCTTTCTTT

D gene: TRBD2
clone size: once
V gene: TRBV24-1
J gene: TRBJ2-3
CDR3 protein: CATSDFMGTSGEGDTQYF
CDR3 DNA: TGTGCCACCAGTGATTTCATGGGGACTAGCGGGGAAGGGGATACGCAGTATTTT

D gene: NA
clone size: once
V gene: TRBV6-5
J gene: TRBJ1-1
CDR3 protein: CATSGSILENTEAFF
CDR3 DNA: TGTGCCACCTCCGGGTCCATACTAGAAAACACTGAAGCTTTCTTT

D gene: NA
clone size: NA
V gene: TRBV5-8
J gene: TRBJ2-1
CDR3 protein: CASSGIGGLIEQFF
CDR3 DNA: TGTGCCAGCAGCGGAATAGGGGGTCTAATTGAGCAGTTCTTC

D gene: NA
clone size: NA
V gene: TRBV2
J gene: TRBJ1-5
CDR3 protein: CASSERSGGRHQPQHF
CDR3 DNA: TGTGCCAGCAGTGAAAGGAGTGGGGGCAGACATCAGCCCCAGCATTTT

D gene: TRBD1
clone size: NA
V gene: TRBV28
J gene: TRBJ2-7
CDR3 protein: CASSLGDRGYEQYF
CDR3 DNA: TGTGCCAGCAGTTTAGGTGACAGGGGCTACGAGCAGTACTTC

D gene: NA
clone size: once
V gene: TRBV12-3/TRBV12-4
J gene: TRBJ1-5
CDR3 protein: CASSLNNYQPQHF
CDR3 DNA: TGTGCCAGCAGTTTAAACAATTATCAGCCCCAGCATTTT

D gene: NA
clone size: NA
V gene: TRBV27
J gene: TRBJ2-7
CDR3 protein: CASSLFSIAGSGSYEQYF
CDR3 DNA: TGTGCCAGCAGTTTATTCAGCATCGCAGGGTCCGGCTCCTACGAGCAGTACTTC

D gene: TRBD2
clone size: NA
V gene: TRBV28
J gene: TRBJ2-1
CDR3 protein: CASNLLAGGRYNEQFF
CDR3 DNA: TGTGCCAGCAATCTTTTAGCGGGGGGCCGCTACAATGAGCAGTTCTTC

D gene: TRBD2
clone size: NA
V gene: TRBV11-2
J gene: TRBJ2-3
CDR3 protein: CASSPTGGGRGTDTQYF
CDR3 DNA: TGTGCCAGCAGCCCCACTGGCGGGGGGAGGGGCACAGATACGCAGTATTTT

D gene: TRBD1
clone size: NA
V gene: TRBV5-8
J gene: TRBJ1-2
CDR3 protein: CASSFLDRLRRGYTF
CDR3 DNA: TGTGCCAGCAGCTTCCTGGACAGGCTCCGCCGTGGCTACACCTTC

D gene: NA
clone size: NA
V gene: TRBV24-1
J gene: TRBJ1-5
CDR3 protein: CATSLGGSEQPQHF
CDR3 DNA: TGTGCCACCAGTCTCGGGGGGTCGGAACAGCCCCAGCATTTT

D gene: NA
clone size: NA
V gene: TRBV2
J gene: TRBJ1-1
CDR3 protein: CASSEGGALNTEAFF
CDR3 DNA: TGTGCCAGCAGTGAGGGCGGGGCATTGAACACTGAAGCTTTCTTT

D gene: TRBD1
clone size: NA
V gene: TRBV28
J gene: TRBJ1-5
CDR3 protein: CATCMGAGGDQPQHF
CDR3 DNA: TGTGCCACCTGTATGGGGGCAGGGGGCGATCAGCCCCAGCATTTT

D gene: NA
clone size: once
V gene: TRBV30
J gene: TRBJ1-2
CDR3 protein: CACIETGNYGYTF
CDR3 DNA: TGTGCCTGTATCGAAACGGGGAACTATGGCTACACCTTC

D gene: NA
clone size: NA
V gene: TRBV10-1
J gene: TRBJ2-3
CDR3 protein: CASSEVGGDTQYF
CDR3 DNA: TGCGCCAGCAGTGAGGTAGGAGGAGATACGCAGTATTTT

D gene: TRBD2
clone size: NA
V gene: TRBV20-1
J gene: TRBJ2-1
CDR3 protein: CSASLAGREQFF
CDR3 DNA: TGCAGTGCTAGTCTAGCGGGGAGGGAGCAGTTCTTC

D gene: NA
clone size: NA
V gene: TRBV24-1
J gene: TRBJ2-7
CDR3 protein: CATSAGRDSYEQYF
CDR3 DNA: TGTGCCACCAGTGCCGGCAGGGACTCCTACGAGCAGTACTTC

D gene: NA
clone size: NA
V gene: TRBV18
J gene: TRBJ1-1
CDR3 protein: CASSPLGQNTEAFF
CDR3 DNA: TGTGCCAGCTCACCCCTAGGACAGAACACTGAAGCTTTCTTT

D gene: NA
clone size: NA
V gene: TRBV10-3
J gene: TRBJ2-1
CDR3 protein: CAISELSGWSYNEQFF
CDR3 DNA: TGTGCCATCAGTGAGTTATCCGGGTGGTCCTACAATGAGCAGTTCTTC

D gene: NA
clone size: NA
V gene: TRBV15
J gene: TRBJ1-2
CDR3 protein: CATSSARDRDSYGYTF
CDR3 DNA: TGTGCCACCAGCAGTGCCCGGGATCGAGATTCCTATGGCTACACCTTC

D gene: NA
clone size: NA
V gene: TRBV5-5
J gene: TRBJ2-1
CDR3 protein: CASSRQSLNAYNEQFF
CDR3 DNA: TGTGCCAGCAGCCGACAGAGCCTAAACGCCTACAATGAGCAGTTCTTC

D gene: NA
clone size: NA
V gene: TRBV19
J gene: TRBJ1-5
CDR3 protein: CASRVTGDQRNQPQHF
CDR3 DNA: TGTGCCAGTAGGGTCACAGGAGACCAACGCAATCAGCCCCAGCATTTT

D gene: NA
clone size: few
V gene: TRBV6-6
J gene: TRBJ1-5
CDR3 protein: CASSYSANSNQPQHF
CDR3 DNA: TGTGCCAGCAGTTACTCGGCAAATAGCAATCAGCCCCAGCATTTT

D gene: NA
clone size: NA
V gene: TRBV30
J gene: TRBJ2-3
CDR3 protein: CAWSTGIRDTQYF
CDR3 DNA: TGTGCCTGGAGCACAGGAATTAGGGATACGCAGTATTTT

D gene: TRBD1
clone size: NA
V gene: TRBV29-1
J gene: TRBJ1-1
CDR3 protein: CSVREGAVEAFF
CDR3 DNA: TGCAGCGTTAGAGAGGGGGCGGTTGAAGCTTTCTTT